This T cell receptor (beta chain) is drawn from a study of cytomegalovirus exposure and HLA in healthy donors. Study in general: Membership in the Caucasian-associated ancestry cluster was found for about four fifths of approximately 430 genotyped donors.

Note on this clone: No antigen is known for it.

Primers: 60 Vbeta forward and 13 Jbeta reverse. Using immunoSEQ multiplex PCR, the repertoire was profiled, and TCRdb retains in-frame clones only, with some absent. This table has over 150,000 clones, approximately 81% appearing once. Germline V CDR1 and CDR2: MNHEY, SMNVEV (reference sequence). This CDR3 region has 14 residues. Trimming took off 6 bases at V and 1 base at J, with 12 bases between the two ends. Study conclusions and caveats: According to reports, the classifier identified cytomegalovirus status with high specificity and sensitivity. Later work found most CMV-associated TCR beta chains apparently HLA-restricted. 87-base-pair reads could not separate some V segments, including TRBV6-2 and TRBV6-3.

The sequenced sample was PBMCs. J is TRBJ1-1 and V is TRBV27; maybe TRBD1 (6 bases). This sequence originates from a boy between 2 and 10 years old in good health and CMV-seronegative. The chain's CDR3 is CASRYVGQNTEAFF. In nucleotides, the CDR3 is TGTGCCAGCAGATATGTGGGACAGAACACTGAAGCTTTCTTT.